This T cell receptor beta chain originates from a study of blood T cell repertoires in COVID-19. In the study overall: The United States, Italy and Spain were the sources of the acute and convalescent COVID-19 samples. The analysed material was cDNA or gDNA that came from T cells, B-cell-depleted T cells, or PBMCs.

This CDR3 comprises 12 residues. From germline, CDR1 is MDHEN and CDR2 SYDVKM. Trimming left V 5 bases short and J 6 bases short, with 10 bases between. Original analysis: Reference gene primer amplification in the assay estimated nucleated cell counts. Method: immunoSEQ multiplex PCR; TCRdb's copy keeps in-frame clones and lacks some. For V, J and clone size, that table is used; D and trimming come from the DNA. The sample carries over 85,000 clones, less than 85% recorded once. V is TRBV28 and J is TRBJ1-2; no clear D. The sequence derives from a man older than 75 with acute or convalescent COVID-19. The material sequenced was peripheral blood. CDR3 sequence reads: CASSAGVNGYTF. The CDR3 DNA reads as TGTGCCAGCAGTGCCGGGGTTAATGGCTACACCTTC.